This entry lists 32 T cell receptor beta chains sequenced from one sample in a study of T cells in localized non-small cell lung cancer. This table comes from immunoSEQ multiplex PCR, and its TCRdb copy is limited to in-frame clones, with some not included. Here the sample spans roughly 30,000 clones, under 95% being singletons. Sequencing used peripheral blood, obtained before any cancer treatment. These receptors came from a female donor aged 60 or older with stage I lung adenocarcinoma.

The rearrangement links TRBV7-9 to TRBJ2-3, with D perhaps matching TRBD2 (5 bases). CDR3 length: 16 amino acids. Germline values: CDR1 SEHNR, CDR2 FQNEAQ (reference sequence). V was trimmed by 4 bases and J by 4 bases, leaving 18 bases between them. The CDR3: CASSSRLTLRADTQYF. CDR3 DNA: TGTGCCAGCAGCTCCAGACTAACGTTACGGGCAGATACGCAGTATTTT.

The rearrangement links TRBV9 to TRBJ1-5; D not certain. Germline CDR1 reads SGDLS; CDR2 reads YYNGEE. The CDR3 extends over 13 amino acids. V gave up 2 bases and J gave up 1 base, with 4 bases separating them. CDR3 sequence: CASSVESNQPQHF. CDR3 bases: TGTGCCAGCAGCGTGGAAAGCAATCAGCCCCAGCATTTT.

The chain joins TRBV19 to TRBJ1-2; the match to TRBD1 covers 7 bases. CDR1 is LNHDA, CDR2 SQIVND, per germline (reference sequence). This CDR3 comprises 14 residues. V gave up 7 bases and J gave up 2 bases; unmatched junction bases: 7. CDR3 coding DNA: TGTGCCAGTACCCCATTGGACAGGAACTATGGCTACACCTTC. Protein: CASTPLDRNYGYTF.

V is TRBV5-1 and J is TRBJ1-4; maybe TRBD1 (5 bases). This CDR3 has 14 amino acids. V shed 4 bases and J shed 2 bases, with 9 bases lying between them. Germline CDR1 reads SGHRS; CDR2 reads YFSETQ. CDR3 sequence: CASSATVTNEKLFF. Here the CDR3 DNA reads TGCGCCAGCAGCGCGACAGTCACTAATGAAAAACTGTTTTTT. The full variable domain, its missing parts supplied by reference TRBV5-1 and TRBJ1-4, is KAGVTQTPRYLIKTRGQQVTLSCSPISGHRSVSWYQQTPGQGLQFLFEYFSETQRNKGNFPGRFSGRQFSNSRSEMNVSTLELGDSALYLCASSATVTNEKLFFGSGTQLSVL.

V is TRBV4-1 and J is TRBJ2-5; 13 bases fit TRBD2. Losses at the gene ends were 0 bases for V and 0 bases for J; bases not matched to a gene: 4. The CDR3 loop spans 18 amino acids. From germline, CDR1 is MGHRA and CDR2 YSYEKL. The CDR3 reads CASSQDPLAGGYQETQYF. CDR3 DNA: TGCGCCAGCAGCCAAGATCCACTAGCGGGGGGGTACCAAGAGACCCAGTACTTC.

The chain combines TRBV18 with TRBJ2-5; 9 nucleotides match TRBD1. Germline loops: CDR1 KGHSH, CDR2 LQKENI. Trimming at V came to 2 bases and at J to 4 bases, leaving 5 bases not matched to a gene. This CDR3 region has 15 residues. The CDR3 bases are TGTGCCAGCTCACCAACGACAGGGGGAAGAGAGACCCAGTACTTC. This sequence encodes CASSPTTGGRETQYF.

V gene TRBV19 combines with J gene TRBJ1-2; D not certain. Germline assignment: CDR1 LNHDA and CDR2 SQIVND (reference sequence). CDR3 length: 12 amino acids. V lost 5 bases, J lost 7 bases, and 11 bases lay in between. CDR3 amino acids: CASSLHGSGYTF. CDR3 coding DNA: TGTGCCAGTAGTCTTCATGGCTCTGGCTACACCTTC.

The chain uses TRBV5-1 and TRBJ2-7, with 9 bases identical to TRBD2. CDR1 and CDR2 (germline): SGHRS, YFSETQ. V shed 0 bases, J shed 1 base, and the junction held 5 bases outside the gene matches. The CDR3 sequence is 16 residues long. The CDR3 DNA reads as TGCGCCAGCAGCTTGGAGGGAGCGGGAGGTTCCTACGAGCAGTACTTC. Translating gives CASSLEGAGGSYEQYF.

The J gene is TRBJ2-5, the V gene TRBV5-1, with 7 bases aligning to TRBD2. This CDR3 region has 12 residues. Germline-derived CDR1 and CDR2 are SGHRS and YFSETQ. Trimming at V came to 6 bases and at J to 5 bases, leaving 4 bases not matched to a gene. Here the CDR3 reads CASTAGRETQYF. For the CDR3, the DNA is TGCGCCAGCACGGCCGGGAGGGAGACCCAGTACTTC.

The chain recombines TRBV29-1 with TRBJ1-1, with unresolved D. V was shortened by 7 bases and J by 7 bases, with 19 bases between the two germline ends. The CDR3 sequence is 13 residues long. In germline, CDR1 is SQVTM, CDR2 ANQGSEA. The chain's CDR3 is CSAGTRRDGEAFF. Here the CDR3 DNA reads TGCAGCGCCGGAACTCGACGGGATGGTGAAGCTTTCTTT.

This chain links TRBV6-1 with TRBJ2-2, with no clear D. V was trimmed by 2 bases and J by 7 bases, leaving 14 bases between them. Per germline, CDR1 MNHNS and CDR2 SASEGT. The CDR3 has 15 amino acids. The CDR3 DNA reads TGTGCCAGCAGTGAACAACAGATCCCAAGCGGGGAGCTGTTTTTT. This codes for CASSEQQIPSGELFF.

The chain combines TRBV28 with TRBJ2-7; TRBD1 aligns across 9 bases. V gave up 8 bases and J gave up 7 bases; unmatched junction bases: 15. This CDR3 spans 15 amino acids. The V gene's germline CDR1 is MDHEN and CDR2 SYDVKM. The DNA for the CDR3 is TGTGCCAGCCGGGCAGGGACAGGGACTTGGGAAGAGCAGTACTTC. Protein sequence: CASRAGTGTWEEQYF.

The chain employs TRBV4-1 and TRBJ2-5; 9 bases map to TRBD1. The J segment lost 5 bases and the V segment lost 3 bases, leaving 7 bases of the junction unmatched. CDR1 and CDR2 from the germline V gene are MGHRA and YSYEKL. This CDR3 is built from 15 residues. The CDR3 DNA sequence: TGCGCCAGCAGCCAGATTACAGGGGGCAGGGAGACCCAGTACTTC. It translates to CASSQITGGRETQYF.

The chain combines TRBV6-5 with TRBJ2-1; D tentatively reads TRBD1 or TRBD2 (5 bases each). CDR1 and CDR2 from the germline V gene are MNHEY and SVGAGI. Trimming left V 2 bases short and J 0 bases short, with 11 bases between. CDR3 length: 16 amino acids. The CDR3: CASSYLGPSSYNEQFF. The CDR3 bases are TGTGCCAGCAGTTACCTGGGACCGAGCTCCTACAATGAGCAGTTCTTC.

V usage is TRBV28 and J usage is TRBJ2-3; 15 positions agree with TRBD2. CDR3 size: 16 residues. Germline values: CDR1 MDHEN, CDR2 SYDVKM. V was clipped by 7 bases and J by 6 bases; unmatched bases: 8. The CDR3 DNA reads TGTGCCAGCAAGGGACTAGCGGGAGGTTCTTTGGATACGCAGTATTTT. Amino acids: CASKGLAGGSLDTQYF.

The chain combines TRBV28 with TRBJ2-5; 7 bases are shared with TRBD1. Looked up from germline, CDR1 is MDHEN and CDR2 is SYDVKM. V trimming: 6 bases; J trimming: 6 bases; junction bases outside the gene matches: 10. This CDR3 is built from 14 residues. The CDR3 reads CASRNTGDRKTQYF. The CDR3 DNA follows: TGTGCCAGCAGAAATACAGGGGATCGAAAGACCCAGTACTTC.

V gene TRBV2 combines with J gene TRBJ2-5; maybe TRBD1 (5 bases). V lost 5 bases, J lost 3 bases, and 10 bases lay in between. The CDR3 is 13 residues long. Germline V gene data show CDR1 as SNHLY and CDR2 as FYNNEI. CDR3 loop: CASSSDRKETQYF. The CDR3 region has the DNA TGTGCCAGCAGTTCCGACAGAAAAGAGACCCAGTACTTC.

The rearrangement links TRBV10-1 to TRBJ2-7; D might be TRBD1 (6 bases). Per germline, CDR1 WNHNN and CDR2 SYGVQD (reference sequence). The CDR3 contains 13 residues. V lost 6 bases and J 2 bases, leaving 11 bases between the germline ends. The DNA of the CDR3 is TGCGCCAGCAGGGACAGCGATACCTACGAGCAGTACTTC. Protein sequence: CASRDSDTYEQYF.

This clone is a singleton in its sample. The CDR3 is CASSEGQGRDSPLHF. The CDR3, as DNA: TGTGCCAGCAGCGAGGGACAGGGGAGAGATTCACCCCTCCACTTT. The chain has TRBV7-6 and TRBJ1-6; 10 positions agree with TRBD1. The trim removed 5 bases at V and 8 bases at J, leaving 6 bases unmatched. In germline, CDR1 is SGHVS, CDR2 FNYEAQ. This CDR3 contains 15 residues. The entire variable domain, with the rest obtained from reference TRBV7-6 and TRBJ1-6, is as follows: GAGVSQSPRYKVTKRGQDVALRCDPISGHVSLYWYRQALGQGPEFLTYFNYEAQQDKSGLPNDRFSAERPEGSISTLTIQRTEQRDSAMYRCASSEGQGRDSPLHFGNGTRLTVT.

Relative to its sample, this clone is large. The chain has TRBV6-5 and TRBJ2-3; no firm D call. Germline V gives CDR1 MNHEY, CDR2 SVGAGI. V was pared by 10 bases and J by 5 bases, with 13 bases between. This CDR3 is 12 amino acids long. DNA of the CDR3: TGTGCCACCCTCTCGGACGGAGATACGCAGTATTTT. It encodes CATLSDGDTQYF.

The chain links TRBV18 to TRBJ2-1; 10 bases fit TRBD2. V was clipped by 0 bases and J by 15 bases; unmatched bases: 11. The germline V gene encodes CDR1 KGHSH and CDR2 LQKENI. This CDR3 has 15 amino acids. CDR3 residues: CASSPPEASGSRVFF. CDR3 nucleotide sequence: TGTGCCAGCTCACCACCGGAGGCTAGCGGGAGTAGGGTGTTCTTC. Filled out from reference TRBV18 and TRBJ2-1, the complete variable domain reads NAGVMQNPRHLVRRRGQEARLRCSPMKGHSHVYWYRQLPEEGLKFMVYLQKENIIDESGMPKERFSAEFPKEGPSILRIQQVVRGDSAAYFCASSPPEASGSRVFFGPGTRLTVL.

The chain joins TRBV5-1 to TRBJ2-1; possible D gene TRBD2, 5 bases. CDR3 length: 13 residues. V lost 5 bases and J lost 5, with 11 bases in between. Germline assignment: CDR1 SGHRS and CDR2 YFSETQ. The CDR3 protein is CASRVGENNEQFF. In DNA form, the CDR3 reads TGCGCCAGCAGGGTGGGAGAGAACAATGAGCAGTTCTTC.

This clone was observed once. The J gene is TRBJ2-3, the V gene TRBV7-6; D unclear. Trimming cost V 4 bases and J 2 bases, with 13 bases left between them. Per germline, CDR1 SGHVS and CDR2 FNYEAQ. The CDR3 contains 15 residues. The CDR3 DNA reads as TGTGCCAGCAGCTCCCGACGGGCGAACACAGATACGCAGTATTTT. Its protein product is CASSSRRANTDTQYF.

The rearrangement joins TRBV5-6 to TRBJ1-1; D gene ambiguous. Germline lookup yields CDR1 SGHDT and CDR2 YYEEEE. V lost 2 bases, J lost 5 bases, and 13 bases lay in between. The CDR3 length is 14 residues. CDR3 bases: TGTGCCAGCAGCTTCGGGGAGGTCGGGACTGAAGCTTTCTTT. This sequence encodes CASSFGEVGTEAFF.

The CDR3 loop is CATSLAPDTQYF. CDR3 nucleotide sequence: TGTGCCACCAGTTTAGCACCAGATACGCAGTATTTT. The genes are TRBV15 and TRBJ2-3; no clear D gene. Germline V gene lookup returns CDR1 LNHNV and CDR2 YYDKDF (reference sequence). V lost 6 bases and J 4 bases, leaving 8 bases between the germline ends. The CDR3 totals 12 residues.

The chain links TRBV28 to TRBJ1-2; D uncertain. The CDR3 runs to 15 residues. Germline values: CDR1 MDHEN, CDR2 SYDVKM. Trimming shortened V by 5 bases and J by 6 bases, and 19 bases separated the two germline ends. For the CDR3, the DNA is TGTGCCAGCAGTCTCTTTGCCATGAACCGGAATGGCTACACCTTC. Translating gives CASSLFAMNRNGYTF.

The CDR3 sequence: CASSGARQGAYNEQFF. The CDR3 DNA is TGTGCCAGTAGTGGGGCAAGGCAGGGGGCCTACAATGAGCAGTTCTTC. The chain joins TRBV19 to TRBJ2-1, with 7 bases matching TRBD1. After removal of 5 bases from V and 2 bases from J, the junction contained 9 bases not matched to a gene. Looked up from germline, CDR1 is LNHDA and CDR2 is SQIVND (reference sequence). The CDR3 sequence is 16 residues long.

The CDR3 DNA is TGTGCCAGCAGCTTAGTAGCGGGAGCGGCGGGCAAAAACATTCAGTACTTC. The encoded protein is CASSLVAGAAGKNIQYF. V is TRBV7-9 and J is TRBJ2-4, with TRBD2 matching 9 bases. CDR3 size: 17 residues. CDR1 is SEHNR and CDR2 is FQNEAQ in the germline V gene (reference sequence). Trimming removed 1 base from V and 3 bases from J; junction bases left unmatched: 7.

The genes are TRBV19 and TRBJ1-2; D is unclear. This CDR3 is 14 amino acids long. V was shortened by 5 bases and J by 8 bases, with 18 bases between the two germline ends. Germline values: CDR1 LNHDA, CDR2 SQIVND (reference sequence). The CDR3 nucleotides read TGTGCCAGTAGTTCGGCGGGTGGAATATTGGGCTACACCTTC. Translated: CASSSAGGILGYTF.

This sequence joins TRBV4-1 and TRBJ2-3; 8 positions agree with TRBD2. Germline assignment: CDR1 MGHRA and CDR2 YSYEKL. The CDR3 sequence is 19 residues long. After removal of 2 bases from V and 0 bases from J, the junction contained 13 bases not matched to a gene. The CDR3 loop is CASSQSGGPSFTSTDTQYF. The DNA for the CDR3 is TGCGCCAGCAGCCAAAGCGGGGGACCCTCCTTCACTAGCACAGATACGCAGTATTTT.

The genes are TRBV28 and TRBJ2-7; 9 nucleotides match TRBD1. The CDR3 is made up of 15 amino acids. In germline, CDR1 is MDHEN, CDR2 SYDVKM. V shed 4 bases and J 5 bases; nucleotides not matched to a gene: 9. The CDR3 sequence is CASSSVGTGNDEQYF. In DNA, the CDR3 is TGTGCCAGCAGTTCCGTCGGGACAGGGAATGACGAGCAGTACTTC.

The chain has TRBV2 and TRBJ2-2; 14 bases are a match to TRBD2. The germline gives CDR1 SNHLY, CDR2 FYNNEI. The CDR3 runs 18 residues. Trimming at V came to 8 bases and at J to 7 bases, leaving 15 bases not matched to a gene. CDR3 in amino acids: CASGLGTSGSDGVGELFF. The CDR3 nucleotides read TGTGCCAGCGGTCTGGGGACTAGCGGGAGCGACGGGGTCGGGGAGCTGTTTTTT. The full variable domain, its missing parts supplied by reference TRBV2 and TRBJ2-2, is EPEVTQTPSHQVTQMGQEVILRCVPISNHLYFYWYRQILGQKVEFLVSFYNNEISEKSEIFDDQFSVERPDGSNFTLKIRSTKLEDSAMYFCASGLGTSGSDGVGELFFGEGSRLTVL.